These 23 T cell receptor beta chains were all obtained from the same sample, sequenced in a study of CD8+ T cells in alopecia areata. As the sequencing template, cDNA was produced by extracting RNA and reverse transcribing it. The method was immunoSEQ multiplex PCR; TCRdb's version includes in-frame clones alone and lacks a portion of them. The data show about 210,000 clones, 50% to 70% seen once. Treatment here: oral pan-JAK inhibitor, 5-10 mg twice daily. The starting material was CD4+ T cells sorted from blood, obtained at week 4, from a patient treated with tofacitinib. All receptors come from a human donor with alopecia areata.

A few counts support this clone. The chain has TRBV7-6 and TRBJ2-5; maybe TRBD2 (5 bases). Germline CDR1 SGHVS, CDR2 FNYEAQ. The CDR3 covers 15 residues. The V end lost 2 bases, the J end lost 7 bases, and 17 bases lay between the germline ends. DNA for the CDR3: TGTGCCAGCAGCTTACCGTCTGGGAGTCTCGGGACCCAGTACTTC. Amino acid sequence: CASSLPSGSLGTQYF.

CDR3 nucleotide sequence: TGTGCCAGCAGTCCTCGACGCACCGGGACAGGGGGCACTGATGGCTACACCTTC. Residues: CASSPRRTGTGGTDGYTF. This sequence joins TRBV27 and TRBJ1-2, with 12 bases fitting TRBD1. V shed 5 bases, J shed 6 bases, and the junction held 16 bases outside the gene matches. Germline values: CDR1 MNHEY, CDR2 SMNVEV (reference sequence). The CDR3 consists of 18 residues.

This clone was found once. This chain uses TRBV30 with TRBJ2-7; TRBD2 agrees at 7 bases. The CDR3 loop spans 15 amino acids. Germline assignment: CDR1 GTSNPN and CDR2 SVGIG (reference sequence). V lost 0 bases to trimming and J lost 0 bases; unmatched junction nucleotides: 5. The CDR3 DNA follows: TGTGCCTGGAGTGTACTGGGGAGGGCCTCCTACGAGCAGTACTTC. Its protein product is CAWSVLGRASYEQYF. The full variable domain, with the rest looked up from reference TRBV30 and TRBJ2-7, is SQTIHQWPATLVQPVGSPLSLECTVEGTSNPNLYWYRQAAGRGLQLLFYSVGIGQISSEVPQNLSASRPQDRQFILSSKKLLLSDSGFYLCAWSVLGRASYEQYFGPGTRLTVT.

The chain is built from TRBV25-1 and TRBJ2-5; TRBD2 might be the D (6 bases). V was pared by 6 bases and J by 3 bases, with 11 bases between. The CDR3 runs to 13 residues. The germline gives CDR1 MGHDK, CDR2 SYGVNS. CDR3 DNA sequence: TGTGCCAGCAGCGACCGGGGGAAAGAGACCCAGTACTTC. It codes for CASSDRGKETQYF. Drawing the rest from reference TRBV25-1 and TRBJ2-5, the complete variable domain is EADIYQTPRYLVIGTGKKITLECSQTMGHDKMYWYQQDPGMELHLIHYSYGVNSTEKGDLSSESTVSRIRTEHFPLTLESARPSHTSQYLCASSDRGKETQYFGPGTRLLVL.

The genes are TRBV4-3 and TRBJ1-4; D is possibly TRBD1 (5 bases). Trimming removed 5 bases from V and 2 bases from J, with 9 bases in between. The CDR3 extends over 14 amino acids. Germline values: CDR1 LGHNA, CDR2 YSLEER. CDR3 loop: CASSIGATNEKLFF. Written as DNA, the CDR3 is TGCGCCAGCAGCATCGGGGCGACTAATGAAAAACTGTTTTTT.

This clone was seen a few times. The chain joins TRBV7-2 to TRBJ1-1; 7 bases align to TRBD1. The CDR3 extends over 15 amino acids. The J segment lost 5 bases and the V segment lost 7 bases, leaving 13 bases of the junction unmatched. Germline V gene data show CDR1 as SGHTA and CDR2 as FQGNSA. CDR3 region: CASTKSQGSGTEAFF. CDR3 nucleotide sequence: TGTGCCAGCACCAAATCACAGGGGAGCGGGACTGAAGCTTTCTTT.

This clone appeared once. The gene calls are TRBV5-1 and TRBJ1-6; 7 bases are a match to TRBD1. This CDR3 is 15 amino acids long. Germline values: CDR1 SGHRS, CDR2 YFSETQ. The trim removed 0 bases at V and 5 bases at J, leaving 2 bases unmatched. The CDR3 sequence: CASSLVQGDNSPLHF. CDR3 sequence (DNA): TGCGCCAGCAGCTTGGTTCAGGGGGATAATTCACCCCTCCACTTT.

Comments on this clone: The same CDR3 is also encoded by other DNA sequences in this sample. V is TRBV5-1 and J is TRBJ2-3; D perhaps matches TRBD2 (5 bases). The CDR3 extends over 13 amino acids. Trimming left V 0 bases short and J 4 bases short, with 6 bases between. Per germline, CDR1 SGHRS and CDR2 YFSETQ. CDR3 residues: CASSLAGADTQYF. In DNA form, the CDR3 reads TGCGCCAGCAGCTTGGCCGGGGCAGATACGCAGTATTTT.

The chain joins TRBV25-1 to TRBJ1-6; 7 nucleotides agree with TRBD1. J lost 9 bases, V lost 3 bases, and 5 bases had no gene match. Germline V lookup: CDR1 MGHDK, CDR2 SYGVNS. The CDR3 is 14 residues long. CDR3 nucleotide sequence: TGTGCCAGCAGTGATAGACAGGGCGCTTCACCCCTCCACTTT. Encoded protein: CASSDRQGASPLHF.

V usage is TRBV5-6 and J usage is TRBJ2-5; no clear D. CDR3 length: 12 amino acids. CDR1 SGHDT and CDR2 YYEEEE come from the germline V gene. Trimming took 4 bases from V and 1 from J, leaving 5 bases between them. Written as DNA, the CDR3 is TGTGCCAGCAGCCGACCCCAAGAGACCCAGTACTTC. Protein: CASSRPQETQYF.

The rearrangement uses TRBV15 and TRBJ2-3, with D perhaps assigned TRBD1 or TRBD2 (5 bases each). The V end lost 6 bases, the J end lost 4 bases, and 8 bases lay between the germline ends. The CDR3 has 12 amino acids. CDR1 and CDR2 (germline): LNHNV, YYDKDF (reference sequence). This chain's CDR3 is CATRGVADTQYF. The CDR3 DNA follows: TGTGCCACCAGGGGGGTAGCAGATACGCAGTATTTT. The entire variable domain, with the rest obtained from reference TRBV15 and TRBJ2-3, is as follows: DAMVIQNPRYQVTQFGKPVTLSCSQTLNHNVMYWYQQKSSQAPKLLFHYYDKDFNNEADTPDNFQSRRPNTSFCFLDIRSPGLGDTAMYLCATRGVADTQYFGPGTRLTVL.

V is TRBV9 and J is TRBJ1-6, with D perhaps TRBD1 (5 bases). V shed 0 bases and J shed 7 bases, with 11 bases lying between them. This CDR3 has 15 residues. The germline V gene encodes CDR1 SGDLS and CDR2 YYNGEE. The CDR3 reads CASSVEGTENSPLHF. The CDR3 DNA follows: TGTGCCAGCAGCGTAGAGGGGACCGAGAATTCACCCCTCCACTTT.

The genes are TRBV10-3 and TRBJ1-1, with D possibly matching TRBD1 (5 bases). The CDR3 length is 13 residues. Per the germline V gene, CDR1 is ENHRY and CDR2 is SYGVKD. V was cut by 10 bases and J by 3 bases, with 15 bases left in between. CDR3 loop: CATSGTWDTEAFF. CDR3 in DNA: TGTGCCACCTCCGGGACTTGGGACACTGAAGCTTTCTTT.

The rearrangement links TRBV2 to TRBJ2-7, with 10 nucleotides matching TRBD2. The CDR3 extends over 14 amino acids. CDR1 and CDR2 (germline): SNHLY, FYNNEI. Unmatched junction bases numbered 6, after V lost 7 bases and J lost 3 bases. The CDR3 sequence: CASNLAGASYEQYF. Written as DNA, the CDR3 is TGTGCCAGCAATCTAGCGGGGGCCAGCTACGAGCAGTACTTC. The whole variable domain, filled in from reference TRBV2 and TRBJ2-7, reads EPEVTQTPSHQVTQMGQEVILRCVPISNHLYFYWYRQILGQKVEFLVSFYNNEISEKSEIFDDQFSVERPDGSNFTLKIRSTKLEDSAMYFCASNLAGASYEQYFGPGTRLTVT.

This rearrangement joins TRBV5-1 to TRBJ1-2; D remains ambiguous. This CDR3 comprises 16 residues. Trimming shortened V by 4 bases and J by 1 base, and 17 bases separated the two germline ends. Germline V gene sequence: CDR1 SGHRS, CDR2 YFSETQ. Here the CDR3 DNA reads TGCGCCAGCAGCCCCCTACCGGGGTTCAATAACTATGGCTACACCTTC. This translates into CASSPLPGFNNYGYTF.

In this sample, this clone turned up a few times. The same CDR3 can be traced to other DNA sequences in this sample. The V gene is TRBV29-1, the J gene TRBJ2-3; D is ambiguous. Between the trimmed V and J ends, which lost 3 bases and 3 bases, there was a span of 7 bases. This CDR3 has 12 residues. Germline assignment: CDR1 SQVTM and CDR2 ANQGSEA. The CDR3 reads CSVDKGTDTQYF. The CDR3 DNA sequence: TGCAGCGTTGATAAGGGTACAGATACGCAGTATTTT.

This chain uses TRBV7-2 with TRBJ1-1, with D perhaps TRBD1 (6 bases). Trimming pared 1 base from V and 0 bases from J, leaving 6 bases between. This CDR3 has 14 residues. Germline loops: CDR1 SGHTA, CDR2 FQGNSA. In DNA, the CDR3 is TGTGCCAGCAGCTTAGACAGGGTGAACACTGAAGCTTTCTTT. Encoded protein: CASSLDRVNTEAFF.

CDR3 sequence reads: CASSESLVNTGELFF. Written as DNA, the CDR3 is TGCGCCAGCAGTGAGTCCCTGGTCAACACCGGGGAGCTGTTTTTT. The chain couples TRBV10-1 to TRBJ2-2, with D unclear. The CDR3 has 15 residues. Germline CDR1 WNHNN, CDR2 SYGVQD (reference sequence). V was clipped by 0 bases and J by 2 bases, with 7 bases between them.

This clone showed up just a few times. The genes are TRBV29-1 and TRBJ2-7, with D perhaps given as TRBD1 or TRBD2 (5 bases each). V shed 7 bases and J shed 6 bases, with 16 bases lying between them. The CDR3 is 12 residues long. Per the germline V gene, CDR1 is SQVTM and CDR2 is ANQGSEA. The CDR3 DNA follows: TGCAGCGCTGGGACCAGTTTCGGCGAGCAGTACTTC. It is translated as CSAGTSFGEQYF.

This clone was detected ten times or more. V gene TRBV2 combines with J gene TRBJ2-7; D is undetermined. This CDR3 contains 11 residues. V was shortened by 6 bases and J by 2 bases, with 5 bases between the two germline ends. Per germline, CDR1 SNHLY and CDR2 FYNNEI. The CDR3 sequence: CASSTTYEQYF. The CDR3 nucleotides are TGTGCCAGCAGCACTACCTACGAGCAGTACTTC. Full variable domain (rest looked up from reference TRBV2 and TRBJ2-7): EPEVTQTPSHQVTQMGQEVILRCVPISNHLYFYWYRQILGQKVEFLVSFYNNEISEKSEIFDDQFSVERPDGSNFTLKIRSTKLEDSAMYFCASSTTYEQYFGPGTRLTVT.

This clone was detected a few times. The V gene is TRBV29-1, the J gene TRBJ2-1, with 7 bases fitting TRBD1. This CDR3 is built from 11 residues. Germline V lookup: CDR1 SQVTM, CDR2 ANQGSEA. The V segment lost 5 bases and the J segment 7 bases; nucleotides outside the gene matches: 2. CDR3 nucleotides: TGCAGCGTTTACAGGGGAAATGAGCAGTTCTTC. It specifies CSVYRGNEQFF.

This clone was observed once. J is TRBJ2-7 and V is TRBV7-2; 8 bases fit TRBD2. This CDR3 has 16 amino acids. Germline trimming cut 5 bases from V and 4 bases from J; bases unmatched to any gene: 13. Germline CDR1 reads SGHTA; CDR2 reads FQGNSA. The CDR3 is CASSPSGAGALYEQYF. DNA of the CDR3: TGTGCCAGCAGCCCCTCAGGAGCGGGGGCTTTATACGAGCAGTACTTC.

The rearrangement uses TRBV5-1 and TRBJ1-1; D uncertain. Germline CDR1 and CDR2: SGHRS and YFSETQ. Trimming shortened V by 0 bases and J by 6 bases, and 6 bases separated the two germline ends. CDR3 length: 12 amino acids. The CDR3 here is CASSLGGPEAFF. The CDR3 DNA reads as TGCGCCAGCAGCTTGGGAGGGCCTGAAGCTTTCTTT.